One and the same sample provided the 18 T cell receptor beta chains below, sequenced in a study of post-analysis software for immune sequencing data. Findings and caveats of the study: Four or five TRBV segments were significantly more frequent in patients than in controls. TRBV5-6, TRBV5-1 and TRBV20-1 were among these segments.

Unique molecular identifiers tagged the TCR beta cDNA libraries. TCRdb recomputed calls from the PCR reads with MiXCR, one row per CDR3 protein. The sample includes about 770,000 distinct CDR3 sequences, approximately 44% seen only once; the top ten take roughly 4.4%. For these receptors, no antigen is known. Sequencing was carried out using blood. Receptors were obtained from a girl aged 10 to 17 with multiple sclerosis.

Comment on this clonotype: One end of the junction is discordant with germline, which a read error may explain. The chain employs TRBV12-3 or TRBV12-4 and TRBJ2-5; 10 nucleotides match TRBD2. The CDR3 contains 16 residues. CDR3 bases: TGTGCCAGCAGTGATTTGGGGCTAGCGGGAGAAGAGATCCAGTACTTC. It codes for CASSDLGLAGEEIQYF.

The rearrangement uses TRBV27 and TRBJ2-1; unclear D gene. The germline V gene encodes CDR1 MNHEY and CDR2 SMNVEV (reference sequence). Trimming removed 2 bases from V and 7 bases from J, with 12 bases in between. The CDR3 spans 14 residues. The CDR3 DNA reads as TGTGCCAGCAGTTTAGGGGATTTCGGGAATGAGCAGTTCTTC. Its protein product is CASSLGDFGNEQFF.

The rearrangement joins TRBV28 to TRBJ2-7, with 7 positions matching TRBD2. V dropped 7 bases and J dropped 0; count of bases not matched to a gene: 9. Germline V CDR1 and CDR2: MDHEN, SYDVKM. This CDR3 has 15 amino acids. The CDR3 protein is CASKELADSSYEQYF. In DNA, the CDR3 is TGTGCCAGCAAAGAGCTAGCGGATAGCTCCTACGAGCAGTACTTC.

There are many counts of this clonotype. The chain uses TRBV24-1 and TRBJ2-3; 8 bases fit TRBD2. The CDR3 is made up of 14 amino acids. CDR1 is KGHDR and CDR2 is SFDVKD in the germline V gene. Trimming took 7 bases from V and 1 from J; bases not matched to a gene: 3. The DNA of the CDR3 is TGTGCCACCAGCAAAGCGGGGGGCACAGATACGCAGTATTTT. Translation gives CATSKAGGTDTQYF.

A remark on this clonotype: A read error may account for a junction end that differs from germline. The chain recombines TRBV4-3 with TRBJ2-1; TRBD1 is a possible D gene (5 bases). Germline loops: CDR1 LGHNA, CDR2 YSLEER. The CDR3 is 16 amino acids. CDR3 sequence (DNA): TGCGCCAGCAGTCAAGATGTACAGGCCGGCTACAATGAGCAGTTCTTC. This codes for CASSQDVQAGYNEQFF.

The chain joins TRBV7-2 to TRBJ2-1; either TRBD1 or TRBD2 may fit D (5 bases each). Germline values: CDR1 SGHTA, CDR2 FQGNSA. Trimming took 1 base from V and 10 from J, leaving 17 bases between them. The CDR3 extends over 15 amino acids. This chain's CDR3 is CASSLELGPHMEQFF. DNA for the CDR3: TGTGCCAGCAGCTTAGAGTTGGGACCGCACATGGAGCAGTTCTTC.

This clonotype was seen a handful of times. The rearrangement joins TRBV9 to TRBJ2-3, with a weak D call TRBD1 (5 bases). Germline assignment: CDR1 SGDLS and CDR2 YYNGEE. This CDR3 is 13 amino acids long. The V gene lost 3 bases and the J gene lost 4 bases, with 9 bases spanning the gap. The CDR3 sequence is CASSDQTADTQYF. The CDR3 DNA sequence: TGTGCCAGCAGCGATCAGACAGCAGATACGCAGTATTTT.

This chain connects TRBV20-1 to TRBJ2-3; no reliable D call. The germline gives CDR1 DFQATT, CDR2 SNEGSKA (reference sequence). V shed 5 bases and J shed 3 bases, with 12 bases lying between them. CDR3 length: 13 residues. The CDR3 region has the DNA TGCAGTGCTTCCCCGGGCCCGACAGATACGCAGTATTTT. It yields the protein CSASPGPTDTQYF.

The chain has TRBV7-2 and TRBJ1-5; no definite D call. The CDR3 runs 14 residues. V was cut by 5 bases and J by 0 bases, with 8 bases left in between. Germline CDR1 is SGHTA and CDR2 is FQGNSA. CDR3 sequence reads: CASSLDASNQPQHF. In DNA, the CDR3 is TGTGCCAGCAGCCTGGATGCTAGCAATCAGCCCCAGCATTTT.

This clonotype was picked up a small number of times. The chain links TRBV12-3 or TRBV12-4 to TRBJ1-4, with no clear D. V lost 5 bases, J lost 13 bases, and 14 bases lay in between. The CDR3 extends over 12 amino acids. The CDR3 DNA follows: TGTGCCAGCAGTCCCGGAACGGGAGGACTGTTTTTT. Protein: CASSPGTGGLFF.

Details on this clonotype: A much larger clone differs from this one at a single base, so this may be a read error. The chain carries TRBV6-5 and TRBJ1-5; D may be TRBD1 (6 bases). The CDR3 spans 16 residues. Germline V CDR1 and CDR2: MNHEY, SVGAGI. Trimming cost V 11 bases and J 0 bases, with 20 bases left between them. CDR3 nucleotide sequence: TGTGCCTGCACCGTAAACCGGGACACTAGCAATCAGCCCCAGCATTTT. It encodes CACTVNRDTSNQPQHF.

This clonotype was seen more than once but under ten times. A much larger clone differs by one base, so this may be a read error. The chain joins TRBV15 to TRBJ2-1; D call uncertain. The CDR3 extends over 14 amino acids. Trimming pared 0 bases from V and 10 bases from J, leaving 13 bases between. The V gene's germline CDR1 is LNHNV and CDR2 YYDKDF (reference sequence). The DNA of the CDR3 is TGTGCCACCAGCAGAGATGTAAGCTCCTACGAGCAGTTCTTC. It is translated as CATSRDVSSYEQFF.

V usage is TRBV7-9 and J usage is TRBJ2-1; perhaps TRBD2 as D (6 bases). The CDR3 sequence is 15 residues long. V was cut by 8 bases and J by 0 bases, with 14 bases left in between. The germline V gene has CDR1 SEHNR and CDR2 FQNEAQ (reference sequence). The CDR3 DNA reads TGTGCCAGCGATTCGGGGGAGAGCTCCTACAATGAGCAGTTCTTC. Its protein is CASDSGESSYNEQFF.

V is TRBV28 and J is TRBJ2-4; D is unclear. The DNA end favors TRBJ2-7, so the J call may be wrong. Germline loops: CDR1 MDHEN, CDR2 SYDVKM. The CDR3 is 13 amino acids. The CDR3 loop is CASRPIDHYEQYF. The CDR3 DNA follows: TGTGCCAGCAGACCGATAGACCACTACGAGCAGTACTTC.

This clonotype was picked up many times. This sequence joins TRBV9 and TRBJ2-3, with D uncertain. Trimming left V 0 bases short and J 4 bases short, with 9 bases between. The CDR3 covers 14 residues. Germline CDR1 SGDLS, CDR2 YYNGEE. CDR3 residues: CASSVVPVADTQYF. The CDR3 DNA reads TGTGCCAGCAGCGTAGTCCCAGTCGCAGATACGCAGTATTTT.

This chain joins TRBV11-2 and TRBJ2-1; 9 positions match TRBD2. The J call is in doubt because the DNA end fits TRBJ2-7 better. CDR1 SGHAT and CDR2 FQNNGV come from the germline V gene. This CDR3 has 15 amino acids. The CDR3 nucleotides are TGTGCCAGCAGCTTAGGACTAGCGGCCTACAATGAGCAGTACTTC. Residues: CASSLGLAAYNEQYF.

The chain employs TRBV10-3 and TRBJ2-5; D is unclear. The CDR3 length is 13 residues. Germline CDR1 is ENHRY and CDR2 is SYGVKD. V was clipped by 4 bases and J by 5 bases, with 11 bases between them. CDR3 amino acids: CAISAGVGETQYF. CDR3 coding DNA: TGTGCCATCAGTGCTGGAGTGGGGGAGACCCAGTACTTC.

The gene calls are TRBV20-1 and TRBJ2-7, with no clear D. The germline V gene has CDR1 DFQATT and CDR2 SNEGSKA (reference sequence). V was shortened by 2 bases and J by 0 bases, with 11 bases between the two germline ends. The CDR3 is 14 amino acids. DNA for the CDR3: TGCAGTGCTAGATACGAAACCAACTCCTACGAGCAGTACTTC. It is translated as CSARYETNSYEQYF.